The next 4 T cell receptor beta chains were all read from a single sample in a study of blood T cell repertoires in COVID-19. Sequenced by immunoSEQ multiplex PCR; TCRdb stores in-frame clones only, minus some. The profile shows approximately 250,000 clones, around nine tenths of them singletons. Material for sequencing was PBMCs or T cells enriched from blood (not recorded which). The receptors originated from a woman aged 55 to 70 in a cohort exposed to, infected with or recovered from COVID-19 (not recorded which).

This clone was counted once. V usage is TRBV2 and J usage is TRBJ2-4; D is uncertain. Germline V gene lookup returns CDR1 SNHLY and CDR2 FYNNEI. Trimming pared 6 bases from V and 10 bases from J, leaving 16 bases between. This CDR3 spans 13 amino acids. This chain's CDR3 is CASREPPNPIQYF. CDR3 nucleotide sequence: TGTGCCAGCAGGGAGCCCCCGAACCCAATTCAGTACTTC.

The chain combines TRBV30 with TRBJ2-7; 7 bases match TRBD2. V lost 1 base to trimming and J lost 2 bases; unmatched junction nucleotides: 5. Germline CDR1 GTSNPN, CDR2 SVGIG (reference sequence). This CDR3 spans 14 amino acids. Here the CDR3 reads CAWSALGGAYEQYF. CDR3 sequence (DNA): TGTGCCTGGAGTGCCTTGGGGGGGGCCTACGAGCAGTACTTC.

The V and J genes are TRBV7-3 and TRBJ2-1, with 13 bases matching TRBD2. From germline, CDR1 is SGHTA and CDR2 FQGTGA. The CDR3 sequence is 16 residues long. With V trimmed by 5 bases and J by 10 bases, 11 bases remained unmatched. CDR3 amino acids: CASSPGPTSGRSEQFF. The CDR3, as DNA: TGTGCCAGCAGCCCAGGGCCGACTAGCGGGAGGAGCGAGCAGTTCTTC.

The chain recombines TRBV2 with TRBJ2-1; 7 bases line up with TRBD2. This CDR3 contains 14 residues. From germline, CDR1 is SNHLY and CDR2 FYNNEI. After removal of 7 bases from V and 9 bases from J, the junction contained 12 bases not matched to a gene. CDR3 nucleotides: TGTGCCAGCATGTCTGCGGGAGTAATTGGTGAGCAGTTCTTC. Encoded protein: CASMSAGVIGEQFF.